Following are 27 T cell receptor beta chains from one sample sequenced in a study of blood T cells in healthy people across ages. Alongside a J-beta primer mix, a sample-barcoded 5' primer served in a second PCR lasting 7 to 11 cycles. TCRdb itself ran the 5' RACE reads through MiXCR, one entry per CDR3 protein. The table has 1.5 million to 2 million distinct CDR3 sequences, roughly 50% seen once. Sequenced material: blood. Every receptor here comes from a woman aged 40 to 55 in good health.

As regards this clonotype: A read error may account for a junction end that differs from germline. V usage is TRBV12-3 or TRBV12-4 and J usage is TRBJ2-2; tentatively, D is TRBD2 (5 bases). The CDR3 sequence is 15 residues long. The CDR3 DNA follows: TGTGCCAGCAGTTTTGAGCGGCGGAACACCGAGGAGCTGTTTTTT. Protein product: CASSFERRNTEELFF.

V gene TRBV6-1 combines with J gene TRBJ2-4, with TRBD1 as a possible D gene (6 bases). The J call is uncertain, as TRBJ2-7 better fits the DNA end. CDR3 length equals 12 residues. The V gene's germline CDR1 is MNHNS and CDR2 SASEGT. The CDR3 loop is CASTGTTYEQYF. CDR3 nucleotide sequence: TGTGCCAGCACGGGGACAACCTACGAGCAGTACTTC.

This clonotype appeared a few times. The gene calls are TRBV27 and TRBJ1-2, with TRBD1 matching 7 bases. The V gene's germline CDR1 is MNHEY and CDR2 SMNVEV (reference sequence). V was pared by 4 bases and J by 4 bases, with 9 bases of the junction left unmatched. This CDR3 spans 15 amino acids. CDR3 nucleotide sequence: TGTGCCAGCAGTTCCGATAGAGAGGGGGCCTATGGCTACACCTTC. It yields the protein CASSSDREGAYGYTF.

The gene calls are TRBV27 and TRBJ2-1; no clear D gene. The J call may be faulty, since TRBJ2-7 better matches the DNA end. There are 17 residues in the CDR3. Germline V lookup: CDR1 MNHEY, CDR2 SMNVEV (reference sequence). This chain's CDR3 is CASSLPSASNTYNEQYF. CDR3 nucleotide sequence: TGTGCCAGCAGTCTACCGTCGGCTTCGAATACATACAATGAGCAGTACTTC.

The V and J genes are TRBV18 and TRBJ2-7, with TRBD2 matching 8 bases. The germline gives CDR1 KGHSH, CDR2 LQKENI. V was clipped by 5 bases and J by 3 bases; unmatched bases: 9. The CDR3 has 15 amino acids. In DNA, the CDR3 is TGTGCCAGCTCAATTACTAGCGGAGCCGACTACGAGCAGTACTTC. Translated: CASSITSGADYEQYF. Full variable domain (remainder filled in from reference TRBV18 and TRBJ2-7): NAGVMQNPRHLVRRRGQEARLRCSPMKGHSHVYWYRQLPEEGLKFMVYLQKENIIDESGMPKERFSAEFPKEGPSILRIQQVVRGDSAAYFCASSITSGADYEQYFGPGTRLTVT.

The chain couples TRBV12-3 or TRBV12-4 to TRBJ2-7, with D unclear. V lost 0 bases to trimming and J lost 3 bases, with 9 bases between them. The CDR3 length is 14 residues. CDR3 sequence: CASSLAQQHYEQYF. For the CDR3, the DNA is TGTGCCAGCAGTTTAGCCCAGCAACACTACGAGCAGTACTTC.

The chain combines TRBV20-1 with TRBJ1-1; 12 bases line up with TRBD1. There are 17 residues in the CDR3. Germline-derived CDR1 and CDR2 are DFQATT and SNEGSKA (reference sequence). Germline trimming cut 6 bases from V and 3 bases from J; bases unmatched to any gene: 14. The chain's CDR3 is CSAREPGQGAFDTEAFF. Here the CDR3 DNA reads TGCAGTGCCCGGGAGCCGGGACAGGGGGCTTTTGACACTGAAGCTTTCTTT.

CDR3 DNA: TGTGCCAGCAGCGGCAACAGGGCTAGTTCACCCCTCCACTTT. This encodes CASSGNRASSPLHF. The V call is TRBV7-8, the J call TRBJ1-6, with TRBD1 as a possible D gene (6 bases). V was cut by 5 bases and J by 9 bases, with 14 bases left in between. CDR3 length: 14 residues. The germline V gene has CDR1 SGHVS and CDR2 FQNEAQ.

This clonotype was recorded once. The V call is TRBV7-9, the J call TRBJ1-2; D is uncertain. V lost 1 base, J lost 4 bases, and 16 bases lay in between. CDR1 is SEHNR, CDR2 FQNEAQ, per germline (reference sequence). This CDR3 is 16 amino acids long. The CDR3 nucleotides are TGTGCCAGCAGCTTAGGTACAGCCCCGCTAGGCTATGGCTACACCTTC. Its translation: CASSLGTAPLGYGYTF.

This rearrangement joins TRBV24-1 to TRBJ2-4, with D perhaps given as TRBD1 or TRBD2 (5 bases each). CDR1 and CDR2 (germline): KGHDR, SFDVKD. The V end lost 3 bases, the J end lost 7 bases, and 15 bases lay between the germline ends. CDR3 length: 15 residues. This CDR3 is CATSDPGPNGNIQYF. CDR3 DNA sequence: TGTGCCACCAGTGATCCGGGGCCAAACGGCAACATTCAGTACTTC.

The rearrangement links TRBV29-1 to TRBJ2-1; possibly TRBD2 for D (7 bases). The CDR3 runs to 14 residues. V gave up 7 bases and J gave up 5 bases, with 18 bases separating them. Germline CDR1 is SQVTM and CDR2 is ANQGSEA. The CDR3 nucleotides read TGCAGCGCGCGGGGGACACTTAGAAACAATGAGCAGTTCTTC. It codes for CSARGTLRNNEQFF.

The DNA of the CDR3 is TGTGCCAGCAGCCACCAGATGGACAGGGGGGCTTACGAGCAGTACTTC. Residues: CASSHQMDRGAYEQYF. The rearrangement joins TRBV9 to TRBJ2-4; 10 nucleotides agree with TRBD1. Judging by the DNA end, TRBJ2-7 fits better; the J call may be wrong. CDR1 and CDR2 (germline): SGDLS, YYNGEE. The CDR3 has 16 residues.

This rearrangement joins TRBV20-1 to TRBJ1-2, with 7 bases identical to TRBD1. This CDR3 has 13 residues. Germline CDR1 is DFQATT and CDR2 is SNEGSKA (reference sequence). Trimming removed 6 bases from V and 5 bases from J; junction bases left unmatched: 9. The CDR3 coding sequence is TGCAGTGCCCTAGGGGGCGAGGCGTATGGCTACACCTTC. Translated: CSALGGEAYGYTF.

In nucleotides, the CDR3 is TGCAGCGTTGAACCCGAGAACACTGAAGCTTTCTTT. Residues: CSVEPENTEAFF. This chain links TRBV29-1 with TRBJ1-1; D is ambiguous. Germline lookup yields CDR1 SQVTM and CDR2 ANQGSEA. The CDR3 has 12 residues. The germline V and J ends were trimmed by 2 bases and 1 base, with 5 bases remaining between them.

The J gene is TRBJ1-3, the V gene TRBV7-2, with D possibly being TRBD1 (5 bases). V was trimmed by 5 bases and J by 6 bases, leaving 14 bases between them. Germline lookup yields CDR1 SGHTA and CDR2 FQGNSA. This CDR3 spans 14 amino acids. The CDR3 loop reads CASSLARVTNTIYF. CDR3 nucleotide sequence: TGTGCCAGCAGCCTCGCCAGGGTGACAAACACCATATATTTT.

There are a few counts of this clonotype. The chain recombines TRBV15 with TRBJ1-6; the match to TRBD1 covers 10 bases. The trim removed 0 bases at V and 0 bases at J, leaving 11 bases unmatched. The germline gives CDR1 LNHNV, CDR2 YYDKDF (reference sequence). The CDR3 is 21 residues long. CDR3 sequence: CATSRDLWLGQGSSYNSPLHF. The CDR3 coding sequence is TGTGCCACCAGCAGAGATCTCTGGCTGGGACAGGGGAGCTCCTATAATTCACCCCTCCACTTT.

This clonotype was counted between two and nine times. J is TRBJ1-2 and V is TRBV28; TRBD1 matches 7 bases. CDR1 is MDHEN, CDR2 SYDVKM, per germline. CDR3 length equals 15 residues. V trimming: 7 bases; J trimming: 2 bases; junction bases outside the gene matches: 10. CDR3 region: CASNVGTGANYGYTF. The CDR3 nucleotides read TGTGCCAGCAACGTCGGCACAGGGGCCAACTATGGCTACACCTTC.

This clonotype was observed a single time. V and J are TRBV6-5 and TRBJ1-1; the D is unclear. In germline, CDR1 is MNHEY, CDR2 SVGAGI. V was shortened by 10 bases and J by 6 bases, with 18 bases between the two germline ends. This CDR3 contains 13 residues. In DNA form, the CDR3 reads TGTGCCACCCAGAGGGCTGGGCGGTCTGAAGCTTTCTTT. This codes for CATQRAGRSEAFF.

In this sample, this clonotype turned up a few times. DNA for the CDR3: TGTGCCAGCAGCTTAGGCCGGGTCCTCAAAGAGACCCAGTACTTC. Its protein is CASSLGRVLKETQYF. The chain employs TRBV11-2 and TRBJ2-5; D is unresolved. Between the trimmed V and J ends, which lost 1 base and 3 bases, there was a span of 12 bases. Germline CDR1 reads SGHAT; CDR2 reads FQNNGV. The CDR3 loop spans 15 amino acids.

This clonotype was found many times. The chain couples TRBV5-5 to TRBJ2-3; D is undetermined. Trimming took 0 bases from V and 0 from J, leaving 5 bases between them. The CDR3 is made up of 14 amino acids. Germline V gene sequence: CDR1 SGHKS, CDR2 YYEKEE (reference sequence). CDR3 residues: CASSLVSSTDTQYF. CDR3 sequence (DNA): TGTGCCAGCAGCTTGGTCTCTAGCACAGATACGCAGTATTTT. Together with reference TRBV5-5 and TRBJ2-3, the CDR3 gives the full variable domain: DAGVTQSPTHLIKTRGQQVTLRCSPISGHKSVSWYQQVLGQGPQFIFQYYEKEERGRGNFPDRFSARQFPNYSSELNVNALLLGDSALYLCASSLVSSTDTQYFGPGTRLTVL.

The rearrangement links TRBV2 to TRBJ2-7, with 9 bases fitting TRBD1. The CDR3 extends over 16 amino acids. The V gene end was trimmed by 2 bases and the J gene end by 3 bases; junction bases not matched to a gene: 8. Germline V CDR1 and CDR2: SNHLY, FYNNEI. The CDR3 sequence is CASSESGQGLYYEQYF. In nucleotides, the CDR3 is TGTGCCAGCAGTGAATCGGGACAGGGCCTATACTACGAGCAGTACTTC.

In this sample, this clonotype turned up a few times. The CDR3 is CASSYSGRDGGYTF. In nucleotides, the CDR3 is TGTGCCAGCAGTTACTCGGGCAGGGACGGGGGCTACACCTTC. This chain uses TRBV6-2 or TRBV6-3 with TRBJ1-2, with D tentatively TRBD1 (5 bases). Germline V gene sequence: CDR1 MNHEY, CDR2 SVGEGT. CDR3 length equals 14 residues. Trimming pared 0 bases from V and 8 bases from J, leaving 13 bases between.

The chain couples TRBV4-1 to TRBJ2-5; weak D call: TRBD2 (5 bases). The CDR3 contains 18 residues. V was clipped by 0 bases and J by 11 bases, with 28 bases between them. CDR1 and CDR2 (germline): MGHRA, YSYEKL. The CDR3 protein is CASSQDRGGSAGYNEQYF. For the CDR3, the DNA is TGCGCCAGCAGCCAAGATCGCGGCGGGTCCGCCGGATACAATGAGCAGTACTTC.

This clonotype has just a few counts. The J gene is TRBJ1-1, the V gene TRBV12-3 or TRBV12-4; 10 bases fit TRBD1. The trim removed 8 bases at V and 0 bases at J, leaving 0 bases unmatched. CDR3 size: 13 residues. The CDR3 bases are TGTGCCAGCGGACAGGGGGTGAACACTGAAGCTTTCTTT. Amino acids: CASGQGVNTEAFF.

The chain links TRBV5-1 to TRBJ2-3; D is unresolved. Germline CDR1 is SGHRS and CDR2 is YFSETQ. V shed 5 bases and J shed 6 bases, with 10 bases lying between them. This CDR3 has 12 residues. CDR3 in DNA: TGCGCCAGCAGAAATGAACCGGATACGCAGTATTTT. Translating gives CASRNEPDTQYF.

The chain couples TRBV7-9 to TRBJ2-4; 7 positions match TRBD2. The J call may be in error: the DNA end matches TRBJ2-7 better. This CDR3 is 14 amino acids long. Looked up from germline, CDR1 is SEHNR and CDR2 is FQNEAQ (reference sequence). The CDR3 region is CASRPWGGSYEQYF. DNA of the CDR3: TGTGCCAGCAGGCCCTGGGGGGGCTCCTACGAGCAGTACTTC.

The V gene is TRBV20-1, the J gene TRBJ2-2; 8 nucleotides line up with TRBD2. The ends lost 0 bases at V and 3 bases at J; junction bases unmatched: 3. Germline values: CDR1 DFQATT, CDR2 SNEGSKA (reference sequence). The CDR3 consists of 15 residues. The CDR3 DNA is TGCAGTGCTAGAGATGCGGGGGGCCACACCGGGGAGCTGTTTTTT. It yields the protein CSARDAGGHTGELFF.